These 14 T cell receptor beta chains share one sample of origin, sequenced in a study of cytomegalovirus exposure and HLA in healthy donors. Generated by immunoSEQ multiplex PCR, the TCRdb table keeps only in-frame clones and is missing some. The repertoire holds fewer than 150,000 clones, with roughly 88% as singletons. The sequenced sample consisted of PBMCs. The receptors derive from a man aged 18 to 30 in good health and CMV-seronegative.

The CDR3 DNA reads TGTGCCAGCGGGGAGCTTGCCCTTAGCACAGATACGCAGTATTTT. Protein sequence: CASGELALSTDTQYF. The chain carries TRBV25-1 and TRBJ2-3; a possible D gene is TRBD2 (5 bases). Per the germline V gene, CDR1 is MGHDK and CDR2 is SYGVNS. This CDR3 is 15 amino acids long. Trimming stripped 8 bases from V and 0 bases from J, with 15 bases between.

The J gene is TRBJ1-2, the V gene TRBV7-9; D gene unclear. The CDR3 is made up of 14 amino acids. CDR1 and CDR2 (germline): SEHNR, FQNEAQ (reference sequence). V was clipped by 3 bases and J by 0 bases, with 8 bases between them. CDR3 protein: CASSFPTANYGYTF. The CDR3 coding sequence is TGTGCCAGCAGCTTCCCCACAGCTAACTATGGCTACACCTTC.

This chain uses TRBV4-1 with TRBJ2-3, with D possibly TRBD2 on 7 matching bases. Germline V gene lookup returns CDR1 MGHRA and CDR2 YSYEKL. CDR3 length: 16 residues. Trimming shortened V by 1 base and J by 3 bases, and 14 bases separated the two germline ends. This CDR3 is CASSQGGGALTDTQYF. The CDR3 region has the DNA TGCGCCAGCAGCCAAGGAGGGGGGGCCTTGACAGATACGCAGTATTTT.

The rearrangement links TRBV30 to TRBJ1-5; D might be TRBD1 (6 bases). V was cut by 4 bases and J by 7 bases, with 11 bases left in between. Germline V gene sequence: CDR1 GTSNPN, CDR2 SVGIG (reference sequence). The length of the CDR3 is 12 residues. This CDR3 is CAWNRVDQPQHF. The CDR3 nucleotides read TGTGCCTGGAACAGGGTAGACCAGCCCCAGCATTTT.

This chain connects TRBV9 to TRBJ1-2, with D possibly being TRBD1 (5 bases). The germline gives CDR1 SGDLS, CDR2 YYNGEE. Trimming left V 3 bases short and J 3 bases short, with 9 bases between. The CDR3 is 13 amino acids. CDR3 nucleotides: TGTGCCAGCAGCGACAGGACCGACTATGGCTACACCTTC. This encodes CASSDRTDYGYTF. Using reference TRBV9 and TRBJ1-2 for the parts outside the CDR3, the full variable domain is DSGVTQTPKHLITATGQRVTLRCSPRSGDLSVYWYQQSLDQGLQFLIQYYNGEERAKGNILERFSAQQFPDLHSELNLSSLELGDSALYFCASSDRTDYGYTFGSGTRLTVV.

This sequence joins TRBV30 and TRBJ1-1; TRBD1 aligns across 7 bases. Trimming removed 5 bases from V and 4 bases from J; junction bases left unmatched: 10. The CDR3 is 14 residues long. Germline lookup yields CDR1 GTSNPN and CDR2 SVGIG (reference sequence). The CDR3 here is CAWAQGSESTEAFF. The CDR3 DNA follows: TGTGCCTGGGCACAGGGGAGCGAGAGCACTGAAGCTTTCTTT.

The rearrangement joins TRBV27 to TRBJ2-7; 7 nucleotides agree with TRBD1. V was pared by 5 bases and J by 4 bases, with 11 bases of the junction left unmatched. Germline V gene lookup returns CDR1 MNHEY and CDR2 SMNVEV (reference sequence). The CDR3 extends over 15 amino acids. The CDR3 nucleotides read TGTGCCAGCAGTACGCTCGGGACAGTCGTTTACGAGCAGTACTTC. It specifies CASSTLGTVVYEQYF.

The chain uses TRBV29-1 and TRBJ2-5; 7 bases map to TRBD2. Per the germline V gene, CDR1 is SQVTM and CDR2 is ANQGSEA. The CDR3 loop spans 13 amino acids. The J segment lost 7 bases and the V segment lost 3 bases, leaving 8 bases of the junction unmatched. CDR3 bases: TGCAGCGTTGAGGTAGCGGGCAAGGGGACCCAGTACTTC. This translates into CSVEVAGKGTQYF.

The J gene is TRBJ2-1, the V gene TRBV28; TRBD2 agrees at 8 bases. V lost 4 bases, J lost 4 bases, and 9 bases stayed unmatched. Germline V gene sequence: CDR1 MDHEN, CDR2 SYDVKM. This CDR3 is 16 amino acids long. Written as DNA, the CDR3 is TGTGCCAGCAGTTCCGAACTAGCGGTGAAATACAATGAGCAGTTCTTC. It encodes CASSSELAVKYNEQFF. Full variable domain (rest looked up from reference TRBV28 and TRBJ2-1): DVKVTQSSRYLVKRTGEKVFLECVQDMDHENMFWYRQDPGLGLRLIYFSYDVKMKEKGDIPEGYSVSREKKERFSLILESASTNQTSMYLCASSSELAVKYNEQFFGPGTRLTVL.

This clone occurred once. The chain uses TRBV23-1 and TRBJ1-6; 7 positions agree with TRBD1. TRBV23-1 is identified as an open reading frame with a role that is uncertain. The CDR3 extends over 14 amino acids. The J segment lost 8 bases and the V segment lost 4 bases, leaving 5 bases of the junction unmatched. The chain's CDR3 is CASSPGQLDSPLHF. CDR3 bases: TGCGCCAGCAGTCCGGGACAGCTTGATTCACCCCTCCACTTT.

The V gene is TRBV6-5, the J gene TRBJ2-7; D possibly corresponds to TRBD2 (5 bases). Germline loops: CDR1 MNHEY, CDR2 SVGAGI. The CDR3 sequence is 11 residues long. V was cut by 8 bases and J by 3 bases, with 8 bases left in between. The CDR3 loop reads CASRGNYEQYF. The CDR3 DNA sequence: TGTGCCAGCCGGGGAAACTACGAGCAGTACTTC.

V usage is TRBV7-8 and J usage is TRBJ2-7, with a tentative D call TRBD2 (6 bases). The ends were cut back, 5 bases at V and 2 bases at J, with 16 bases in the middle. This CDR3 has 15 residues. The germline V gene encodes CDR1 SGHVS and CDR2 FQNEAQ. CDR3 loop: CASSQVRTGAYEQYF. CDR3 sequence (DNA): TGTGCCAGCAGCCAGGTGCGGACGGGAGCCTACGAGCAGTACTTC.

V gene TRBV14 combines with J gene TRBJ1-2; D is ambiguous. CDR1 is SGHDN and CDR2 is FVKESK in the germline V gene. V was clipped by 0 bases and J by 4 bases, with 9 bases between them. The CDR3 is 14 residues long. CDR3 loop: CASSQEAWPYGYTF. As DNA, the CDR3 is TGTGCCAGCAGCCAAGAGGCTTGGCCCTATGGCTACACCTTC. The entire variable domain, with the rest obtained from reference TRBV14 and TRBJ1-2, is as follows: EAGVTQFPSHSVIEKGQTVTLRCDPISGHDNLYWYRRVMGKEIKFLLHFVKESKQDESGMPNNRFLAERTGGTYSTLKVQPAELEDSGVYFCASSQEAWPYGYTFGSGTRLTVV.

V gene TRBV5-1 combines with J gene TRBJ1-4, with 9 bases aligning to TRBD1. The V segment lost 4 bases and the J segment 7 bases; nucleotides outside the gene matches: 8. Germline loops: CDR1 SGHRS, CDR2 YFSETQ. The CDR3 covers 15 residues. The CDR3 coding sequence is TGCGCCAGCAGCACCCAGGGACAGGGAATTGAAAAACTGTTTTTT. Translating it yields CASSTQGQGIEKLFF.